This is a list of T cell receptor beta chains from one sample in a study of shared clonotypes between healthy human individuals. Measured with immunoSEQ multiplex PCR; TCRdb has only the in-frame clones, and not every one. The table includes about 1,800,000 clones, about 94% detected once. Sequencing was done on a sample of naive CD8+ T cells sorted from blood. The receptors were gathered from a young man in good health. Each CDR3 is given with its conserved first and last residue. Each record gives: D gene, J gene, clone size, V gene, CDR3 DNA, CDR3 protein. D genes are given only for firm matches. Clone sizes are given selectively: once, few, many, or a class where the clone is expanded.

TRBD1	TRBJ1-1	.	TRBV9	TGTGCCAGCAGCGTAGAACAGGGGGTGTCCACTGAAGCTTTCTTT	CASSVEQGVSTEAFF
.	TRBJ1-1	once	TRBV11-1	TGTGCCAGCAGTGTAAACACTGAAGCTTTCTTT	CASSVNTEAFF
TRBD1	TRBJ1-1	.	TRBV7-9	TGTGCCAGCAGCCATAACGGAGGACAGGAGCCGAACACTGAAGCTTTCTTT	CASSHNGGQEPNTEAFF
.	TRBJ1-1	.	TRBV27	TGTGCCAGCAGTTTATCTCCCAGCGGTATTTGGAACACTGAAGCTTTCTTT	CASSLSPSGIWNTEAFF
.	TRBJ1-1	.	TRBV2	TGTGCCAGCAGCGATTCGCCCCGCCCGAACACTGAAGCTTTCTTT	CASSDSPRPNTEAFF
.	TRBJ2-2	few	TRBV5-1	TGCGCCAGCAGCTTGAGGGGAGGCACCGGGGAGCTGTTTTTT	CASSLRGGTGELFF
.	TRBJ2-4	once	TRBV5-6	TGTGCCAGCAGCTTGGGGGCAGGGTTTTTTAACATTCAGTACTTC	CASSLGAGFFNIQYF
.	TRBJ1-4	.	TRBV4-1	TGCGCCAGCAGCCAAGATAGGTTCTCGGAACTCTCCACGGGACCTAATAATGAAAAACTGTTTTTT	CASSQDRFSELSTGPNNEKLFF
.	TRBJ1-1	.	TRBV28	TGTGCCAGCAGTTTACGCACCAACACTGAAGCTTTCTTT	CASSLRTNTEAFF
TRBD2	TRBJ2-7	.	TRBV6-5	TGTGCCAGCAGTTGGACTAGCGGGAACCTAGCCCGCGAGCAGTACTTC	CASSWTSGNLAREQYF
TRBD2	TRBJ2-1	.	TRBV19	TGTGCCAGTAGTTGGGAGGGGTACAATGAGCAGTTCTTC	CASSWEGYNEQFF
.	TRBJ1-2	.	TRBV7-3	TGTGCCAGCAGCTTAGGGGGGAACTATGGCTACACCTTC	CASSLGGNYGYTF
.	TRBJ2-5	.	TRBV7-9	TGTGCCAGCAGCAAAGCGGAGACCCAGTACTTC	CASSKAETQYF
.	TRBJ2-5	.	TRBV10-3	TGTGCCATCAGTCCGGACGGAGGGGAGACCCAGTACTTC	CAISPDGGETQYF
.	TRBJ2-3	.	TRBV27	TGTGCCAGCGGTCAGACTCCCACCCCAGATACGCAGTATTTT	CASGQTPTPDTQYF
.	TRBJ1-2	.	TRBV7-8	TGTGCCAGCAGCTTAGACGGCGCGAAGGGCTACACCTTC	CASSLDGAKGYTF
TRBD2	TRBJ2-7	.	TRBV7-8	TGTGCCAGCAGCGCGCCTACAGGCGGGAGTGTTCCGCAGTACTTC	CASSAPTGGSVPQYF
.	TRBJ1-5	once	TRBV28	TGTGCCAGCAGGGAAATACAGGGTAATCAGCCCCAGCATTTT	CASREIQGNQPQHF
.	TRBJ1-2	.	TRBV11-2	TGTGCCAGCAGCACATGGACGATTGCTAACTATGGCTACACCTTC	CASSTWTIANYGYTF
.	TRBJ2-5	.	TRBV9	TGTGCCAGCAGCGTACCCCGGGAGAGGGTCCCCCAAGAGACCCAGTACTTC	CASSVPRERVPQETQYF
.	TRBJ2-1	.	TRBV11-2	TGTGCCAGCAGCTTAGCTAACTGGGCTGAGCAGTTCTTC	CASSLANWAEQFF
TRBD2	TRBJ2-1	.	TRBV27	TGTGCCAGCACCCTTGTGGCGGGAGCCTCCTACAATGAGCAGTTCTTC	CASTLVAGASYNEQFF
TRBD1	TRBJ1-2	.	TRBV5-6	TGTGCCAGCAGCTTGAAAAACAGGGGATCTTATGGCTACACCTTC	CASSLKNRGSYGYTF
.	TRBJ2-7	once	TRBV7-9	TGTGCCAGCAGCTTAGGCGGGCCTTACGGGGCCTACGAGCAGTACTTC	CASSLGGPYGAYEQYF
.	TRBJ2-7	.	TRBV4-1	TGCGCCAGCAGCCAAGAAGGCTCTTACGAGCAGTACTTC	CASSQEGSYEQYF